A selection of T cell receptor beta chains follows, all from one sample in a study of cytomegalovirus exposure and HLA in healthy donors. Libraries were prepared by immunoSEQ multiplex PCR; TCRdb keeps only in-frame clonotypes and omits some of them. The sample records 140,000 to 150,000 clones, roughly nine tenths being singletons. Sequencing was done on a sample of PBMCs. The source of these receptors is a young man in good health and CMV-seronegative. The CDR3 runs from the conserved cysteine through the conserved F or W. A D gene is named only where the DNA matches it firmly. Rows give clone size only sometimes, using once, few, many, or a class for an expanded clone.

>TRBJ1-1|TRBD1|NA|TRBV6-6
CASSYPGQGNTEAFF
TGTGCCAGCAGTTATCCGGGACAGGGTAACACTGAAGCTTTCTTT
>TRBJ2-5|TRBD2|NA|TRBV5-4
CASSTRTSGGLETQYF
TGTGCCAGCAGCACCCGGACTAGCGGGGGCCTGGAGACCCAGTACTTC
>TRBJ1-4|NA|NA|TRBV9
CASSVGVGVTNEKLFF
TGTGCCAGCAGCGTAGGTGTCGGAGTAACTAATGAAAAACTGTTTTTT
>TRBJ2-1|NA|NA|TRBV4-3
CASSQVSRREQFF
TGCGCCAGCAGCCAAGTTTCAAGGAGGGAGCAGTTCTTC
>TRBJ1-2|NA|NA|TRBV2
CASSEGRRLGGYTF
TGTGCCAGCAGTGAAGGACGCAGATTGGGCGGCTACACCTTC
>TRBJ1-6|NA|NA|TRBV7-6
CASSPQGNSPLHF
TGTGCCAGCAGCCCCCAGGGGAATTCACCCCTCCACTTT
>TRBJ2-3|TRBD2|NA|TRBV27
CASSMPSGPTDTQYF
TGTGCCAGCAGTATGCCTAGCGGCCCCACAGATACGCAGTATTTT
>TRBJ2-2|TRBD2|NA|TRBV5-1
CASSLALLGLAATNTGELFF
TGCGCCAGCAGCTTGGCCCTCTTGGGACTAGCGGCAACGAACACCGGGGAGCTGTTTTTT
>TRBJ2-1|TRBD2|NA|TRBV5-1
CASSLTGTSSYNEQFF
TGCGCCAGCAGCCTGACCGGGACTAGCTCCTACAATGAGCAGTTCTTC
>TRBJ2-7|NA|NA|TRBV5-6
CASSLALSSYEQYF
TGTGCCAGCAGCTTGGCTCTATCATCCTACGAGCAGTACTTC
>TRBJ1-1|NA|NA|TRBV11-2
CASSSDRNTEAFF
TGTGCCAGCAGCTCTGACAGAAACACTGAAGCTTTCTTT
>TRBJ2-7|NA|NA|TRBV2
CASILSDSLYEQYF
TGTGCCAGCATATTGTCGGACAGCCTTTACGAGCAGTACTTC
>TRBJ2-7|TRBD2|NA|TRBV6-1
CASMETSGGFDEQYF
TGTGCCAGCATGGAAACTAGCGGGGGGTTCGACGAGCAGTACTTC
>TRBJ2-7|TRBD1|NA|TRBV5-1
CASSSRDRIGEQYF
TGCGCCAGCAGCTCCCGGGACAGAATAGGTGAGCAGTACTTC
>TRBJ1-3|NA|NA|TRBV6-5
CASSLDFRSGNTIYF
TGTGCCAGCAGTTTGGACTTTCGCTCTGGAAACACCATATATTTT
>TRBJ1-6|NA|few|TRBV6-4
CASSDRENSPLHF
TGTGCCAGCAGTGACAGGGAGAATTCACCCCTCCACTTT
>TRBJ2-7|TRBD1|NA|TRBV29-1
CSVGMGQGHYEQYF
TGCAGCGTTGGGATGGGACAGGGACACTACGAGCAGTACTTC
>TRBJ1-2|NA|NA|TRBV27
CASSLSDNFGRPYGYTF
TGTGCCAGCAGTTTATCGGACAATTTCGGACGGCCGTATGGCTACACCTTC
>TRBJ2-1|NA|NA|TRBV20-1
CSARRGNEQFF
TGCAGTGCTAGACGCGGCAATGAGCAGTTCTTC
>TRBJ1-1|NA|once|TRBV19
CASSSLRGGGMTEAFF
TGTGCCAGTAGTAGTTTACGGGGGGGCGGAATGACTGAAGCTTTCTTT
>TRBJ2-1|TRBD2|NA|TRBV6-5
CASSVLAGGGNEQFF
TGTGCCAGCAGTGTACTAGCGGGGGGTGGTAATGAGCAGTTCTTC
>TRBJ2-3|TRBD2|NA|TRBV11-2
CASTSGYTDTQYF
TGTGCCAGCACTAGCGGCTACACAGATACGCAGTATTTT
>TRBJ2-1|TRBD2|NA|TRBV14
CASSLAGGSYYNEQFF
TGTGCCAGCAGCCTAGCGGGAGGAAGTTACTACAATGAGCAGTTCTTC
>TRBJ1-1|NA|once|TRBV9
CASSDIRVVDLAEAFF
TGTGCCAGCAGCGACATCAGGGTAGTTGATCTCGCTGAAGCTTTCTTT
>TRBJ2-7|NA|once|TRBV7-8
CASSLARTPTYEQYF
TGTGCCAGCAGCTTAGCTAGGACACCTACCTACGAGCAGTACTTC
>TRBJ1-1|NA|few|TRBV9
CASSAPGEVNTEAFF
TGTGCCAGCAGCGCGCCGGGGGAAGTAAACACTGAAGCTTTCTTT
>TRBJ2-5|NA|NA|TRBV6-5
CASTTAAYVQETQYF
TGTGCCAGCACCACCGCTGCGTACGTTCAAGAGACCCAGTACTTC
>TRBJ2-2|NA|once|TRBV5-1
CASSFGGITGELFF
TGCGCCAGCAGCTTTGGCGGGATAACCGGGGAGCTGTTTTTT
>TRBJ2-3|TRBD2|NA|TRBV10-1
CASSERTSGRGDTQYF
TGCGCCAGCAGTGAACGGACTAGCGGGAGAGGGGATACGCAGTATTTT
>TRBJ1-2|NA|NA|TRBV19
CASSIDRQGGGYTF
TGTGCCAGTAGTATAGATCGTCAGGGTGGTGGCTACACCTTC
>TRBJ1-2|NA|NA|TRBV5-6
CASSSPGEGGGYTF
TGTGCCAGCAGCTCTCCCGGGGAGGGTGGTGGCTACACCTTC
>TRBJ2-7|TRBD2|once|TRBV2
CASRGPGAGGPEQYF
TGTGCCAGCAGGGGACCGGGAGCGGGGGGGCCCGAGCAGTACTTC
>TRBJ1-3|TRBD1|once|TRBV9
CASSTTGVGNTIYF
TGTGCCAGCAGCACAACAGGGGTTGGAAACACCATATATTTT
>TRBJ2-1|TRBD2|NA|TRBV7-9
CASSLGLAGFDEQFF
TGTGCCAGCAGCCTGGGACTAGCGGGGTTCGATGAGCAGTTCTTC
>TRBJ1-2|NA|NA|TRBV27
CASSVDRSYGYTF
TGTGCCAGCAGTGTTGACAGAAGCTATGGCTACACCTTC
>TRBJ1-1|NA|NA|TRBV5-1
CASSLALGGTEAFF
TGCGCCAGCAGCTTGGCCCTTGGGGGGACTGAAGCTTTCTTT
>TRBJ2-4|NA|few|TRBV5-4
CASSYSGLRENIQYF
TGTGCCAGCAGCTATAGCGGCCTTCGCGAAAACATTCAGTACTTC
>TRBJ1-5|NA|NA|TRBV5-1
CASSFDSSHSNQPQHF
TGCGCCAGCAGCTTCGACAGTTCCCATAGCAATCAGCCCCAGCATTTT
>TRBJ2-7|TRBD1|NA|TRBV28
CASSFGHSQGLGEQYF
TGTGCCAGCAGTTTTGGGCACTCACAGGGGCTGGGCGAGCAGTACTTC
>TRBJ2-2|NA|NA|TRBV11-3
CASSLYRHTGELFF
TGTGCCAGCAGCTTATACAGACACACCGGGGAGCTGTTTTTT
>TRBJ2-7|TRBD2|NA|TRBV4-1
CASSQGAGVRGEQYF
TGCGCCAGCAGCCAAGGTGCGGGGGTCCGTGGCGAGCAGTACTTC
>TRBJ2-5|NA|NA|TRBV27
CASSLIGEETQYF
TGTGCCAGCAGTTTAATAGGGGAAGAGACCCAGTACTTC
>TRBJ2-2|TRBD2|NA|TRBV7-3
CASSLGVAGDTGELFF
TGTGCCAGCAGCTTAGGGGTAGCGGGGGACACCGGGGAGCTGTTTTTT
>TRBJ2-5|NA|once|TRBV27
CASSLRRGRQETQYF
TGTGCCAGCAGTTTGAGGCGGGGGCGCCAAGAGACCCAGTACTTC
>TRBJ1-1|NA|NA|TRBV5-4
CASSLPGRLVAFF
TGTGCCAGCAGCTTGCCAGGGAGGTTAGTAGCTTTCTTT
>TRBJ2-7|NA|NA|TRBV6-1
CASSARSYEQYF
TGTGCCAGCAGTGCCAGATCCTACGAGCAGTACTTC
>TRBJ2-6|TRBD2|NA|TRBV7-8
CASSSGGVSGANVLTF
TGTGCCAGCAGCTCCGGGGGGGTTTCTGGGGCCAACGTCCTGACTTTC
>TRBJ2-5|TRBD2|NA|TRBV7-3
CASSPLGGETQYF
TGTGCCAGCAGCCCGCTGGGGGGGGAGACCCAGTACTTC
>TRBJ1-2|NA|NA|TRBV2
CASSELEGALNYGYTF
TGTGCCAGCAGTGAATTGGAGGGCGCCTTGAACTATGGCTACACCTTC
>TRBJ2-7|NA|NA|TRBV5-6
CASRRAGLRDSYEQYF
TGTGCCAGCAGGCGTGCGGGGCTTAGAGACTCCTACGAGCAGTACTTC
>TRBJ1-5|TRBD1|NA|TRBV27
CASSRTGGRTHQPQHF
TGTGCCAGCAGTCGAACAGGGGGCCGGACTCATCAGCCCCAGCATTTT
>TRBJ2-3|NA|NA|TRBV11-3
CASSLADTAQYF
TGTGCCAGCAGCTTAGCCGACACCGCGCAGTATTTT
>TRBJ1-5|TRBD1|NA|TRBV19
CASSATGGQPQHF
TGTGCCAGTAGTGCCACAGGGGGTCAGCCCCAGCATTTT
>TRBJ1-2|NA|NA|TRBV25-1
CASSGGMTNYGYTF
TGTGCCAGCAGCGGGGGGATGACTAACTATGGCTACACCTTC
>TRBJ1-5|NA|few|TRBV15
CATTTGLVEPQHF
TGTGCCACAACAACAGGGCTAGTCGAGCCCCAGCATTTT